Here is one T cell receptor beta chain with its context. The data were taken from a study of memory CD8 T cells in hepatitis C reinfection. Whole-study context: Chronic HCV followed reinfection in a couple of donors who cleared primary infection. Late/post reinfection sampling occurred 12 to 24 weeks after detected reinfection.

Germline lookup yields CDR1 MGHDK and CDR2 SYGVNS. The CDR3 is made up of 15 amino acids. J lost 3 bases, V lost 2 bases, and 7 bases had no gene match. As to time point: late/post reinfection, 12 to 24 weeks after detection. Sorted cells were sequenced directly ex vivo without any in vitro expansion. Control naive CD8 T cells came from a couple of donors at all three reinfection time points. The data were produced by immunoSEQ multiplex PCR, yet TCRdb's version contains in-frame clones alone and is incomplete. The top ten hold approximately 0.67% of the sample, which has approximately 49,000 clones, 75% to 90% seen once.

Material: naive CD8+ T cells sorted from blood. The receptor was derived from a man in his late teens or twenties with hepatitis C virus infection. The chain couples TRBV25-1 to TRBJ2-7; 7 positions agree with TRBD2. The CDR3 reads CASSEPAGEHYEQYF. For the CDR3, the DNA is TGTGCCAGCAGTGAACCGGCGGGAGAACACTACGAGCAGTACTTC.